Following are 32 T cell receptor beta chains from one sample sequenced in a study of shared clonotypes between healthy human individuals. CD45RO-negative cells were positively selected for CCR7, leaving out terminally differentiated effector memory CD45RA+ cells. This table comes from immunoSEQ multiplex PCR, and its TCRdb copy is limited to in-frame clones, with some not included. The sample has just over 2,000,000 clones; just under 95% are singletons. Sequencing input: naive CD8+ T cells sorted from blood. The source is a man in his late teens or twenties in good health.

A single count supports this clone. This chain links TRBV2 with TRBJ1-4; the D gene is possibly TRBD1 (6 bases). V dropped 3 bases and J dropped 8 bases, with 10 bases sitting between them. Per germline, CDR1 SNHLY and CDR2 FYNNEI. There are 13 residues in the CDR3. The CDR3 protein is CASSDQGWEKLFF. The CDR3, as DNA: TGTGCCAGCAGTGATCAGGGGTGGGAAAAACTGTTTTTT. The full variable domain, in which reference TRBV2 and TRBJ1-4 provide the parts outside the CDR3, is EPEVTQTPSHQVTQMGQEVILRCVPISNHLYFYWYRQILGQKVEFLVSFYNNEISEKSEIFDDQFSVERPDGSNFTLKIRSTKLEDSAMYFCASSDQGWEKLFFGSGTQLSVL.

The CDR3 spells CAWSVRGAGELFF. In DNA form, the CDR3 reads TGTGCCTGGAGTGTAAGGGGGGCCGGGGAGCTGTTTTTT. This chain connects TRBV30 to TRBJ2-2, with D perhaps assigned TRBD1 or TRBD2 (6 bases each). The CDR3 runs to 13 residues. Germline CDR1 GTSNPN, CDR2 SVGIG (reference sequence). The V gene lost 0 bases and the J gene lost 6 bases, with 8 bases spanning the gap. Full variable domain (rest looked up from reference TRBV30 and TRBJ2-2): SQTIHQWPATLVQPVGSPLSLECTVEGTSNPNLYWYRQAAGRGLQLLFYSVGIGQISSEVPQNLSASRPQDRQFILSSKKLLLSDSGFYLCAWSVRGAGELFFGEGSRLTVL.

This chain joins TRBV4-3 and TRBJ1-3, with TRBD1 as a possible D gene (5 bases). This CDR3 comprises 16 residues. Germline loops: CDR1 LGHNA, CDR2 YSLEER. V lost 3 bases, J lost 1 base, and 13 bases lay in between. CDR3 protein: CASSHSPTGSGNTIYF. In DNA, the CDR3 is TGCGCCAGCAGCCATTCACCCACAGGTTCTGGAAACACCATATATTTT.

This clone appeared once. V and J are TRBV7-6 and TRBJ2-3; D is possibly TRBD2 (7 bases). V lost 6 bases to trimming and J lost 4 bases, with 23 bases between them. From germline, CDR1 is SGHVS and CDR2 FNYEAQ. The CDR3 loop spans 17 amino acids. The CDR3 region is CASRPDTAGEGADTQYF. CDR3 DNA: TGTGCCAGCAGACCCGACACGGCGGGAGAGGGGGCAGATACGCAGTATTTT.

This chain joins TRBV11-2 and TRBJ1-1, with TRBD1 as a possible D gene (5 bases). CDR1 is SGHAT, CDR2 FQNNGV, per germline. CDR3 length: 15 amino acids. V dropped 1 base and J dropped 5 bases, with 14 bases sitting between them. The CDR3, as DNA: TGTGCCAGCAGCTTAGGCCCCGGGACGGGGACTGAAGCTTTCTTT. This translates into CASSLGPGTGTEAFF.

CDR3 in amino acids: CASSPGPSGSYEQYF. DNA of the CDR3: TGTGCCAGCAGCCCAGGCCCTTCAGGGTCCTACGAGCAGTACTTC. The chain uses TRBV14 and TRBJ2-7; TRBD1 is a possible D gene (5 bases). CDR1 and CDR2 from the germline V gene are SGHDN and FVKESK. V shed 4 bases and J shed 1 base, with 14 bases lying between them. This CDR3 has 15 residues.

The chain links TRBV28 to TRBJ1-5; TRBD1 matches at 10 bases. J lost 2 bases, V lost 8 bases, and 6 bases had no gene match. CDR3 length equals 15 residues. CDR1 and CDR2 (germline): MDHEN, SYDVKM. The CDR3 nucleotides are TGTGCCAGCGGGTCTGGACAGGGGGGCAATCAGCCCCAGCATTTT. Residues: CASGSGQGGNQPQHF.

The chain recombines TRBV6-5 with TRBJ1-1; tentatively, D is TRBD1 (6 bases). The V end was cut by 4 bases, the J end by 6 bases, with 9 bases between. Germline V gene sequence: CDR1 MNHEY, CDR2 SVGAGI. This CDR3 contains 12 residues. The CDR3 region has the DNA TGTGCCAGCAGTTTCCAGGGGTCTGAAGCTTTCTTT. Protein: CASSFQGSEAFF.

The CDR3 here is CASSVEGIPFYEQYF. In nucleotides, the CDR3 is TGTGCCAGCAGCGTAGAAGGGATTCCTTTTTACGAGCAGTACTTC. The genes are TRBV9 and TRBJ2-7; no clear D gene. This CDR3 is 15 amino acids long. Germline CDR1 SGDLS, CDR2 YYNGEE. V lost 0 bases and J lost 4, with 14 bases in between.

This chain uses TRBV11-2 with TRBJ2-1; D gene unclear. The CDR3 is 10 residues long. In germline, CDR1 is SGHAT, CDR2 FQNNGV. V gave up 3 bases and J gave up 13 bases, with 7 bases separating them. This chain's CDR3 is CASSLTVQFF. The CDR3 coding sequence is TGTGCCAGCAGCTTGACGGTTCAGTTCTTC.

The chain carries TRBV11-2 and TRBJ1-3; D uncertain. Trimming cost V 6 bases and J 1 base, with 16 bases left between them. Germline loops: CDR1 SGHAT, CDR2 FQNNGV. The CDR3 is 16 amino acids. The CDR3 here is CASSSMRVSSGNTIYF. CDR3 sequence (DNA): TGTGCCAGCAGTTCCATGAGGGTATCGTCTGGAAACACCATATATTTT.

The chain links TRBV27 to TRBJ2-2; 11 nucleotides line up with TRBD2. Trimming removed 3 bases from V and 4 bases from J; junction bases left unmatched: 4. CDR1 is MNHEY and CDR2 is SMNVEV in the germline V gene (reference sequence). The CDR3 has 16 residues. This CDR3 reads CASSFIGTSGTGELFF. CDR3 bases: TGTGCCAGCAGTTTTATAGGGACTAGCGGCACCGGGGAGCTGTTTTTT.

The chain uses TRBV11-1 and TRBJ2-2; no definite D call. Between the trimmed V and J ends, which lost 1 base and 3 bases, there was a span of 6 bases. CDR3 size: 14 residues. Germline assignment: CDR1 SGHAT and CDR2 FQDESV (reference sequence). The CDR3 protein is CASSLGTYTGELFF. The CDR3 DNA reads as TGTGCCAGCAGCTTAGGGACCTACACCGGGGAGCTGTTTTTT. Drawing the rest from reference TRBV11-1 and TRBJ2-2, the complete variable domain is EAEVAQSPRYKITEKSQAVAFWCDPISGHATLYWYRQILGQGPELLVQFQDESVVDDSQLPKDRFSAERLKGVDSTLKIQPAELGDSAMYLCASSLGTYTGELFFGEGSRLTVL.

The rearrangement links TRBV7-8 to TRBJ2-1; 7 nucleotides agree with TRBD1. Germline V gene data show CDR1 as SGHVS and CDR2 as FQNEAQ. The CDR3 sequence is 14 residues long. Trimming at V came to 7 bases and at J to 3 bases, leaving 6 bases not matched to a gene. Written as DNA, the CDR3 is TGTGCCAGCACCCCGGGACAGCACTACAATGAGCAGTTCTTC. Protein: CASTPGQHYNEQFF. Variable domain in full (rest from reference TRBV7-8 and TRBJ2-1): GAGVSQSPRYKVAKRGQDVALRCDPISGHVSLFWYQQALGQGPEFLTYFQNEAQLDKSGLPSDRFFAERPEGSVSTLKIQRTQQEDSAVYLCASTPGQHYNEQFFGPGTRLTVL.

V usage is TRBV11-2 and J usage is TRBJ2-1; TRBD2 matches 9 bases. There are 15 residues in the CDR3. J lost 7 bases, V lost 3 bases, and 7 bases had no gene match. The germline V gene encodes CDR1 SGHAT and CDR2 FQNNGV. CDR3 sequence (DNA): TGTGCCAGCAGCTTTAGCGGGAGCGCCGTTAATGAGCAGTTCTTC. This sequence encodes CASSFSGSAVNEQFF.

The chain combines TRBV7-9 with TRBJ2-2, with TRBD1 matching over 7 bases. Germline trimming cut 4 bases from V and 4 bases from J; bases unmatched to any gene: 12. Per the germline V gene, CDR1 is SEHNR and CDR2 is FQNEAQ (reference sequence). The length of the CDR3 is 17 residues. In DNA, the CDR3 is TGTGCCAGCAGCTCCCCCCGCGAGGGGGCCCCCACCGGGGAGCTGTTTTTT. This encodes CASSSPREGAPTGELFF.

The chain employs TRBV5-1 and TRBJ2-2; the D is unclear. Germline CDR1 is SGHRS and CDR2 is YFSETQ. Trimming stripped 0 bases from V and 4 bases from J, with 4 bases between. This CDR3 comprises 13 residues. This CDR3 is CASSLGGTGELFF. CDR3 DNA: TGCGCCAGCAGCTTGGGAGGCACCGGGGAGCTGTTTTTT.

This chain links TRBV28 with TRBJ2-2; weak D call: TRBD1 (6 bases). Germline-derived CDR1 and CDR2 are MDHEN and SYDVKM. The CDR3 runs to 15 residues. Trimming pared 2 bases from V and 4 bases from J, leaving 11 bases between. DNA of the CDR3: TGTGCCAGCAGTTTACGGGGACACCTCACCGGGGAGCTGTTTTTT. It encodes CASSLRGHLTGELFF.

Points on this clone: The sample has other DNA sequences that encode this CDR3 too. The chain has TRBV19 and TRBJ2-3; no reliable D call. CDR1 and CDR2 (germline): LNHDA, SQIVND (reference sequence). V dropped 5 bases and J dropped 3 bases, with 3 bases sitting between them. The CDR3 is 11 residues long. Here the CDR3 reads CASSVTDTQYF. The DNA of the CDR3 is TGTGCCAGTAGTGTAACAGATACGCAGTATTTT. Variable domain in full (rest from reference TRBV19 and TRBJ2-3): DGGITQSPKYLFRKEGQNVTLSCEQNLNHDAMYWYRQDPGQGLRLIYYSQIVNDFQKGDIAEGYSVSREKKESFPLTVTSAQKNPTAFYLCASSVTDTQYFGPGTRLTVL.

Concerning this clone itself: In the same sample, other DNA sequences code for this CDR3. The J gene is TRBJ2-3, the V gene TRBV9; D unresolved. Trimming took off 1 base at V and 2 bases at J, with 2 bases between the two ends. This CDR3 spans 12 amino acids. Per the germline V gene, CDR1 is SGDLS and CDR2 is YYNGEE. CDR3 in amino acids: CASSVSTDTQYF. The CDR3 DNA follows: TGTGCCAGCAGCGTATCCACAGATACGCAGTATTTT.

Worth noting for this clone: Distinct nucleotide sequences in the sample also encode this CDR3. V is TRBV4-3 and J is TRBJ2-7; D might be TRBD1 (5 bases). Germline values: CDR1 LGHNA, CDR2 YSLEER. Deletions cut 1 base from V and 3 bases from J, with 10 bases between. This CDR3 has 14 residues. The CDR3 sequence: CASSQGVQGYEQYF. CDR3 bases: TGCGCCAGCAGCCAAGGGGTCCAGGGCTACGAGCAGTACTTC.

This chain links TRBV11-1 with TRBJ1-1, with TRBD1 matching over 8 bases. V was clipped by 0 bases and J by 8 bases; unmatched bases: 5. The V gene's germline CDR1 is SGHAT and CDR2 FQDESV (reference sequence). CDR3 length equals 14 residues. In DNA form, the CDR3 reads TGTGCCAGCAGCTTAGCGGGGACAGGTGTAGAAGCTTTCTTT. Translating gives CASSLAGTGVEAFF.

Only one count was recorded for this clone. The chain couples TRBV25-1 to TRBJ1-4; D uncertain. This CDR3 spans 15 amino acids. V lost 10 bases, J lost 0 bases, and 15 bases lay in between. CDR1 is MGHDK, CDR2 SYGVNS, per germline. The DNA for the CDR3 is TGTGCCACCGCCCCTCCCTGGGCAACTAATGAAAAACTGTTTTTT. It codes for CATAPPWATNEKLFF.

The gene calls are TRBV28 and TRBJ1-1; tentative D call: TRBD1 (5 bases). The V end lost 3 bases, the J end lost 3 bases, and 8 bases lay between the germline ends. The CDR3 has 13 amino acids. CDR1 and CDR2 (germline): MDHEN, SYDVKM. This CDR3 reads CASSLGDYTEAFF. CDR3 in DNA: TGTGCCAGCAGTTTGGGGGATTACACTGAAGCTTTCTTT.

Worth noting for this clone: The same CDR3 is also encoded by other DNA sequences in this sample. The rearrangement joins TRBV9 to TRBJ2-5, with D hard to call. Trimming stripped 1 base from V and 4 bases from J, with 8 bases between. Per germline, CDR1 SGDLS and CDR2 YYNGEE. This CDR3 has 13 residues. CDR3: CASSVISGETQYF. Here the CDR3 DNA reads TGTGCCAGCAGCGTAATCTCTGGAGAGACCCAGTACTTC. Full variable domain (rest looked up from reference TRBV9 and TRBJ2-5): DSGVTQTPKHLITATGQRVTLRCSPRSGDLSVYWYQQSLDQGLQFLIQYYNGEERAKGNILERFSAQQFPDLHSELNLSSLELGDSALYFCASSVISGETQYFGPGTRLLVL.

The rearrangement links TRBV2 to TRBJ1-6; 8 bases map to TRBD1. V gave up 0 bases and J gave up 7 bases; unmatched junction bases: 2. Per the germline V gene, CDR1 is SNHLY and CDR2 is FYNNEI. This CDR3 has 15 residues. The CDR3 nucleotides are TGTGCCAGCAGTGAAGCCCGGGACAGGAATTCACCCCTCCACTTT. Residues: CASSEARDRNSPLHF.

DNA of the CDR3: TGTGCCAGCAAACGGGACATTTTTTGGCACGAGCAGTACTTC. Its protein is CASKRDIFWHEQYF. The J gene is TRBJ2-7, the V gene TRBV21-1; the DNA was not used to check the table's D call, TRBD1. TRBV21-1 is an annotated pseudogene. The CDR3 runs to 14 residues.

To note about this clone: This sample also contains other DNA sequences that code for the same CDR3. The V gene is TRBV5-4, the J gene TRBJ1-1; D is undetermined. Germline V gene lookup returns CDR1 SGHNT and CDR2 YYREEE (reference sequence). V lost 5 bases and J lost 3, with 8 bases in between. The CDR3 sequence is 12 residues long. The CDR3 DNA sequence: TGTGCCAGCAGGGCGGGTGACACTGAAGCTTTCTTT. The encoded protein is CASRAGDTEAFF.

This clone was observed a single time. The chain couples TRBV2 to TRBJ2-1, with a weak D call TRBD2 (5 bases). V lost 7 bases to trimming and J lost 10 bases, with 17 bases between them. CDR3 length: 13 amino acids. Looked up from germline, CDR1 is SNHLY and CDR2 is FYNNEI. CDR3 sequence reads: CASTELVDYEQFF. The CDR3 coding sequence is TGTGCCAGCACGGAACTAGTAGACTACGAGCAGTTCTTC. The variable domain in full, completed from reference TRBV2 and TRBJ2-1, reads EPEVTQTPSHQVTQMGQEVILRCVPISNHLYFYWYRQILGQKVEFLVSFYNNEISEKSEIFDDQFSVERPDGSNFTLKIRSTKLEDSAMYFCASTELVDYEQFFGPGTRLTVL.

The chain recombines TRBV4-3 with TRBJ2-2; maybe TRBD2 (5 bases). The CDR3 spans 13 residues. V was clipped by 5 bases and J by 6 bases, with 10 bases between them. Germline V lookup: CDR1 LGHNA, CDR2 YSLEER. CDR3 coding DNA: TGCGCCAGCAGCAGTAGCGAGTCCGGGGAGCTGTTTTTT. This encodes CASSSSESGELFF.

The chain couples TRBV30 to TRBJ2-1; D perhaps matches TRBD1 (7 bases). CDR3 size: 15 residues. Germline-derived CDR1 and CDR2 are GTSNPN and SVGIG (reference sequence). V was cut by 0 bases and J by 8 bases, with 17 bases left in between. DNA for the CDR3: TGTGCCTGGAGTGTACTTCTAGGCAGGGGGGATGAGCAGTTCTTC. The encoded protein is CAWSVLLGRGDEQFF.

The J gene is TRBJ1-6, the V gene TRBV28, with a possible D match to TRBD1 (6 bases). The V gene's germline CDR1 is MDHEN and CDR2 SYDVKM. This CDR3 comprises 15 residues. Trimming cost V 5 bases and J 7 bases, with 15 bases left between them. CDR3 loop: CASSIPGHANSPLHF. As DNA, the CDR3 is TGTGCCAGCAGTATACCGGGACACGCAAATTCACCCCTCCACTTT.